This TCR beta chain was captured in a study of blood T cell repertoires in COVID-19. Study at large: The United States, Italy and Spain provided the acute and convalescent COVID-19 samples.

Here immunoSEQ multiplex PCR was the method, and the copy in TCRdb shows in-frame clones only, minus some. The sample has 110,000 or so clones, around 83% seen once. Seattle researchers signed up patients amid active infection and tracked them longitudinally. The V and J ends lost 1 base and 0 bases respectively, with 6 bases between them. The CDR3 is 15 residues long. CDR1 and CDR2 (germline): SGHVS, FQNEAQ. The rearrangement links TRBV7-8 to TRBJ2-2; D is unclear. This sequence was found in a woman aged 55-69 years with COVID-19, enrolled during active disease. Input material: peripheral blood. Here the CDR3 DNA reads TGTGCCAGCAGCTTAGGTCAGACGAACACCGGGGAGCTGTTTTTT. Translation gives CASSLGQTNTGELFF. Full variable domain (remainder filled in from reference TRBV7-8 and TRBJ2-2): GAGVSQSPRYKVAKRGQDVALRCDPISGHVSLFWYQQALGQGPEFLTYFQNEAQLDKSGLPSDRFFAERPEGSVSTLKIQRTQQEDSAVYLCASSLGQTNTGELFFGEGSRLTVL.